The 8 T cell receptor beta chains reported below all come from one sample, sequenced in a study of T cell responses to AZD1222 COVID-19 vaccine. Here immunoSEQ multiplex PCR was the method, and the copy in TCRdb shows in-frame clones only, minus some. The data contain about 140,000 clones, approximately 84% of them singletons. The material sequenced was peripheral blood, taken on day 0 of AZD1222 vaccination. Source of these receptors: an adult in good health.

The chain has TRBV5-8 and TRBJ2-7; D perhaps matches TRBD1 (6 bases). CDR3 length: 14 residues. V was shortened by 2 bases and J by 2 bases, with 11 bases between the two germline ends. Germline loops: CDR1 SGHTS, CDR2 YDEGEE. The CDR3 DNA reads as TGTGCCAGCAGCTTAGGGACAACCGCCTACGAGCAGTACTTC. Encoded protein: CASSLGTTAYEQYF.

V and J are TRBV12-5 and TRBJ1-1; TRBD1 might be the D (5 bases). V was clipped by 3 bases and J by 1 base, with 12 bases between them. The CDR3 consists of 15 residues. Germline V gene data show CDR1 as LGHNT and CDR2 as FRNRAP. The chain's CDR3 is CASGFSPGTNTEAFF. The CDR3 nucleotides read TGTGCTAGTGGTTTCTCCCCAGGGACGAACACTGAAGCTTTCTTT.

This clone appeared a few times. The CDR3 bases are TGTGCCTGGAGTGTACTGGGGAACGATGGCTACACCTTC. This codes for CAWSVLGNDGYTF. This chain joins TRBV30 and TRBJ1-2; D uncertain. The CDR3 has 13 residues. V lost 0 bases to trimming and J lost 6 bases, with 11 bases between them. Germline CDR1 and CDR2: GTSNPN and SVGIG (reference sequence).

The chain joins TRBV12-3 or TRBV12-4 to TRBJ1-5; D is uncertain. The CDR3 runs 12 residues. V gave up 6 bases and J gave up 11 bases, with 14 bases separating them. In DNA form, the CDR3 reads TGTGCCAGCAGCCTGGACCCCGGAGCCCAGCATTTT. Translation gives CASSLDPGAQHF.

The chain is built from TRBV7-3 and TRBJ2-6, with D possibly TRBD2 on 6 matching bases. The length of the CDR3 is 18 residues. Trimming took off 1 base at V and 0 bases at J, with 13 bases between the two ends. Germline values: CDR1 SGHTA, CDR2 FQGTGA. The CDR3 protein is CASSLMAGSSSGANVLTF. The CDR3 DNA is TGTGCCAGCAGCTTAATGGCGGGGTCGAGCTCTGGGGCCAACGTCCTGACTTTC.

The genes are TRBV29-1 and TRBJ2-2; maybe TRBD2 (6 bases). Trimming cost V 4 bases and J 6 bases, with 12 bases left between them. CDR1 and CDR2 (germline): SQVTM, ANQGSEA. This CDR3 has 13 amino acids. CDR3 in DNA: TGCAGCGTTGGGCAAACGGGGGCCGGGGAGCTGTTTTTT. Its translation: CSVGQTGAGELFF.

The rearrangement uses TRBV25-1 and TRBJ2-3, with D possibly called TRBD1 or TRBD2 (5 bases each). The CDR3 has 15 amino acids. The V end was cut by 1 base, the J end by 3 bases, with 11 bases between. The V gene's germline CDR1 is MGHDK and CDR2 SYGVNS. CDR3 loop: CASSEWGRETDTQYF. The CDR3, as DNA: TGTGCCAGCAGTGAATGGGGCAGGGAGACAGATACGCAGTATTTT.

This clone was picked up one time. The V call is TRBV5-1, the J call TRBJ1-2, with D maybe TRBD1 (5 bases). Trimming removed 0 bases at V and 7 bases at J, with 13 bases between. Germline V gene lookup returns CDR1 SGHRS and CDR2 YFSETQ. This CDR3 has 14 amino acids. The DNA of the CDR3 is TGCGCCAGCAGCTTGGGGGGCAGGGACCGTGGCTACACCTTC. Translated, it gives CASSLGGRDRGYTF.